A single sample is the source of the 21 T cell receptor beta chains below, sequenced in a study of CD8+CD57+ T cells in acquired aplastic anemia. It was genomic DNA that served as the template for profiling TCR beta VDJ and CDR3. Each CDR3 protein gets one entry after TCRdb re-called the reads with MiXCR. This table holds roughly 190,000 distinct CDR3 sequences, about half found once. The sample comprised sorted CD4+, CD8+, or CD8+CD57+ T cells (not recorded which) from PBMCs. The source is a human donor in good health, serving as a control.

This clonotype was picked up a small number of times. The V and J genes are TRBV28 and TRBJ2-7; 11 bases are a match to TRBD1. Germline V gene sequence: CDR1 MDHEN, CDR2 SYDVKM. The CDR3 consists of 15 residues. The trim removed 5 bases at V and 3 bases at J, leaving 6 bases unmatched. The CDR3 nucleotides read TGTGCCAGCAGTGCTCCGGGACAGGGGGGCTACGAGCAGTACTTC. This gives the protein CASSAPGQGGYEQYF.

This clonotype was counted at least ten times. This chain links TRBV5-1 with TRBJ2-5; 9 bases agree with TRBD2. The CDR3 sequence is 14 residues long. Germline V gives CDR1 SGHRS, CDR2 YFSETQ. J was trimmed by 5 bases and V by 7 bases; bases with no gene match: 9. CDR3 DNA: TGCGCCAGCGGTGCGGGGGGGCCCAGGGAGACCCAGTACTTC. Amino acids: CASGAGGPRETQYF.

V gene TRBV12-3 or TRBV12-4 combines with J gene TRBJ2-5, with TRBD2 matching 7 bases. V shed 5 bases and J 7 bases; nucleotides not matched to a gene: 10. The length of the CDR3 is 14 residues. Written as DNA, the CDR3 is TGTGCCAGCAGTACCATGGGGGGGGTGGGGACCCAGTACTTC. Amino acids: CASSTMGGVGTQYF.

CDR3 region: CSGTGGSGANVLTF. The CDR3 region has the DNA TGCAGCGGCACAGGGGGCTCTGGGGCCAACGTCCTGACTTTC. The gene calls are TRBV29-1 and TRBJ2-6; 8 nucleotides match TRBD1. CDR1 is SQVTM, CDR2 ANQGSEA, per germline. The CDR3 runs 14 residues. V shed 7 bases and J 0 bases; nucleotides not matched to a gene: 2. The full variable domain, in which reference TRBV29-1 and TRBJ2-6 provide the parts outside the CDR3, is SAVISQKPSRDICQRGTSLTIQCQVDSQVTMMFWYRQQPGQSLTLIATANQGSEATYESGFVIDKFPISRPNLTFSTLTVSNMSPEDSSIYLCSGTGGSGANVLTFGAGSRLTVL.

This clonotype was seen many times. The V gene is TRBV18, the J gene TRBJ1-1, with a tentative D call TRBD1 (6 bases). Per the germline V gene, CDR1 is KGHSH and CDR2 is LQKENI. The germline V and J ends were trimmed by 4 bases and 3 bases, with 9 bases remaining between them. The CDR3 is 13 amino acids. CDR3 in DNA: TGTGCCAGCTCACTCCGACAGGACACTGAAGCTTTCTTT. Its translation: CASSLRQDTEAFF. Full variable domain (rest looked up from reference TRBV18 and TRBJ1-1): NAGVMQNPRHLVRRRGQEARLRCSPMKGHSHVYWYRQLPEEGLKFMVYLQKENIIDESGMPKERFSAEFPKEGPSILRIQQVVRGDSAAYFCASSLRQDTEAFFGQGTRLTVV.

The genes are TRBV7-8 and TRBJ2-7, with no clear D. V was pared by 5 bases and J by 2 bases, with 16 bases between. This CDR3 has 15 amino acids. Germline CDR1 SGHVS, CDR2 FQNEAQ. The CDR3 region is CASSRFLGPPYEQYF. The CDR3 DNA sequence: TGTGCCAGCAGCCGCTTCCTAGGGCCGCCCTACGAGCAGTACTTC.

This clonotype appeared many times. DNA of the CDR3: TGTGCCAGCAGTTTAGCGACCGGAGGTACTGAAGCTTTCTTT. Protein: CASSLATGGTEAFF. The chain uses TRBV12-3 or TRBV12-4 and TRBJ1-1; no clear D. Trimming pared 0 bases from V and 5 bases from J, leaving 10 bases between. This CDR3 is 14 amino acids long.

At least ten counts were recorded for this clonotype. Here the CDR3 omits its conserved ending phenylalanine or tryptophan, so a read error is the likely source. The DNA is omitted, as the CDR3 cannot be located on it reliably, and the CDR3 follows TCRdb's listing. The chain uses TRBV6-2 or TRBV6-3 and TRBJ2-3; the D call in the table, TRBD1, was not verified against the DNA. In germline, CDR1 is MNHEY, CDR2 SVGEGT. The CDR3 is made up of 14 amino acids, end residues included. CDR3 amino acids: CASTTGFMHRYAVV.

The chain recombines TRBV12-3 or TRBV12-4 with TRBJ1-2; no definite D call. The ends were cut back, 1 base at V and 7 bases at J, with 7 bases in the middle. CDR3 length equals 12 residues. CDR3 coding DNA: TGTGCCAGCAGTTTAGAAAGGGTTGGCTACACCTTC. Translation gives CASSLERVGYTF.

V gene TRBV5-1 combines with J gene TRBJ1-6, with D hard to call. The CDR3 is made up of 10 amino acids. From germline, CDR1 is SGHRS and CDR2 YFSETQ. Between the trimmed V and J ends, which lost 4 bases and 15 bases, there was a span of 8 bases. The CDR3 loop reads CASSPSLLHF. CDR3 in DNA: TGCGCCAGCAGCCCCAGTCTCCTCCACTTT.

This clonotype has ten or more counts. This chain links TRBV9 with TRBJ2-5; 12 bases line up with TRBD2. This CDR3 is built from 19 residues. Germline V gene lookup returns CDR1 SGDLS and CDR2 YYNGEE. V dropped 0 bases and J dropped 0; count of bases not matched to a gene: 9. CDR3 protein: CASSVAATSGGLYQETQYF. The CDR3, as DNA: TGTGCCAGCAGCGTAGCGGCGACTAGCGGGGGCCTGTACCAAGAGACCCAGTACTTC.

In regard to this clonotype: A much more abundant neighbour one base away suggests this may be a read error. V gene TRBV28 combines with J gene TRBJ2-1, with D possibly being TRBD2 (6 bases). V was clipped by 5 bases and J by 7 bases, with 24 bases between them. This CDR3 is 17 amino acids long. In germline, CDR1 is MDHEN, CDR2 SYDVKM. Here the CDR3 reads CASSLLPPRGTRNEQFF. The DNA of the CDR3 is TGTGCCAGCAGTCTACTCCCACCCCGGGGGACGAGGAATGAGCAGTTCTTC.

A few counts support this clonotype. This rearrangement joins TRBV28 to TRBJ2-7; 7 nucleotides match TRBD1. The V gene end was trimmed by 5 bases and the J gene end by 2 bases; junction bases not matched to a gene: 12. The CDR3 runs to 16 residues. Germline CDR1 MDHEN, CDR2 SYDVKM. CDR3 nucleotide sequence: TGTGCCAGCAGTCGCGACATTTGGCAGGGGGCCTACGAGCAGTACTTC. This sequence encodes CASSRDIWQGAYEQYF.

The CDR3 DNA sequence: TGTGCCACCAGTGAACCAGGCCAGCCCCAGCATTTT. Translated, it gives CATSEPGQPQHF. The rearrangement links TRBV24-1 to TRBJ1-5, with no clear D. The ends were cut back, 4 bases at V and 7 bases at J, with 7 bases in the middle. The CDR3 sequence is 12 residues long. From germline, CDR1 is KGHDR and CDR2 SFDVKD.

The chain employs TRBV10-3 and TRBJ2-5; 10 bases fit TRBD2. V shed 0 bases, J shed 4 bases, and the junction held 5 bases outside the gene matches. The CDR3 has 16 amino acids. Germline V gives CDR1 ENHRY, CDR2 SYGVKD. CDR3 in amino acids: CAISESMTSGRETQYF. The CDR3 DNA sequence: TGTGCCATCAGTGAGTCGATGACTAGCGGGCGAGAGACCCAGTACTTC.

J is TRBJ1-6 and V is TRBV9; no clear D gene. V was trimmed by 0 bases and J by 7 bases, leaving 11 bases between them. Germline V CDR1 and CDR2: SGDLS, YYNGEE. The CDR3 consists of 15 residues. The CDR3, as DNA: TGTGCCAGCAGCGTAGAGCTGGGTCTCAATTCACCCCTCCACTTT. It codes for CASSVELGLNSPLHF.

This rearrangement joins TRBV29-1 to TRBJ2-3; 10 bases agree with TRBD2. From germline, CDR1 is SQVTM and CDR2 ANQGSEA. The ends lost 4 bases at V and 3 bases at J; junction bases unmatched: 4. CDR3 length: 14 residues. The CDR3 here is CSVVLAGGTDTQYF. The CDR3 coding sequence is TGCAGCGTTGTTTTAGCGGGAGGAACAGATACGCAGTATTTT.

In this sample, this clonotype turned up a few times. The chain joins TRBV24-1 to TRBJ2-6, with unresolved D. Germline lookup yields CDR1 KGHDR and CDR2 SFDVKD. Trimming left V 2 bases short and J 0 bases short, with 4 bases between. The CDR3 runs 15 residues. CDR3 coding DNA: TGTGCCACCAGTGATTGGGTCTCTGGGGCCAACGTCCTGACTTTC. Amino acids: CATSDWVSGANVLTF.

There are many counts of this clonotype. This sequence joins TRBV6-2 or TRBV6-3 and TRBJ1-3; 7 bases match TRBD1. Germline V gene data show CDR1 as MNHEY and CDR2 as SVGEGT. The trim removed 6 bases at V and 2 bases at J, leaving 4 bases unmatched. The CDR3 is made up of 14 amino acids. CDR3 sequence: CASRGTVPGNTIYF. The CDR3, as DNA: TGTGCCAGCAGGGGGACAGTCCCTGGAAACACCATATATTTT.

The table lists this clonotype with a count of one. One base away lies a much larger clone, so this may be a sequencing read error. The chain couples TRBV6-6 to TRBJ1-3; no reliable D call. Germline V gene sequence: CDR1 MNHNY, CDR2 SVGAGI (reference sequence). V was cut by 6 bases and J by 4 bases, with 7 bases left in between. The CDR3 length is 12 residues. CDR3 protein: CASSRVGNTIYF. The CDR3 DNA reads TGTGCCAGCAGCCGTGTGGGAAACACCATATATTTT.

This clonotype was picked up many times. V is TRBV6-2 or TRBV6-3 and J is TRBJ2-3; 10 nucleotides agree with TRBD1. J gave up 3 bases and V 1 base, and 4 bases lay outside the gene matches. Germline V CDR1 and CDR2: MNHEY, SVGEGT. The CDR3 sequence is 16 residues long. This CDR3 reads CASSYFDRGRTDTQYF. CDR3 DNA: TGTGCCAGCAGTTACTTCGACAGGGGGCGTACAGATACGCAGTATTTT.